The clone carrying this TCR beta chain was counted between two and nine times. These data belong to a study of T cells in Graves' hyperthyroidism and ophthalmopathy. Exclusion followed for patients with uncontrolled infection, other autoimmune disease, pregnancy or lactation. RNA transcripts were the template for amplifying TCR beta CDR3 regions. Carried out on the TCR CDR3, a first-round RT-PCR used the HTBI primer set. TCRdb used MiXCR to reprocess the multiplex PCR reads, holding one entry per CDR3 protein. The data contain around 720,000 distinct CDR3 sequences, roughly a third of them singletons. Trimming removed 5 bases from V and 8 bases from J, with 25 bases in between. Germline-derived CDR1 and CDR2 are SGHTA and FQGNSA. The CDR3 runs 16 residues.

The chain recombines TRBV7-2 with TRBJ2-7; D call uncertain. This clonotype originated in a middle-aged woman with Graves' hyperthyroidism. The sample comprised blood. This chain's CDR3 is CASSQLPTGFVPQQYF. CDR3 in DNA: TGTGCCAGCAGCCAATTACCGACGGGCTTCGTCCCCCAGCAGTACTTC.